Below, 13 T cell receptor beta chains from the same sample are listed, as sequenced in a study of identical twins. TCRdb passed the 5' RACE reads through MiXCR, listing each CDR3 protein once. The sample holds around 230,000 distinct CDR3 sequences; around a tenth are singletons and the top ten take 5.1%. The sample comprised memory (CD45RO+) T cells sorted from blood. The receptors were gathered from a woman between 18 and 30 years old in good health.

This clonotype was picked up many times. The rearrangement uses TRBV6-5 and TRBJ2-3; D remains unclear. Germline V gene sequence: CDR1 MNHEY, CDR2 SVGAGI. This CDR3 is built from 14 residues. V shed 2 bases and J shed 1 base, with 7 bases lying between them. The CDR3 bases are TGTGCCAGCAGTTACGGGCCAGGCACAGATACGCAGTATTTT. Protein: CASSYGPGTDTQYF.

The CDR3 protein is CASSLGTYQETQYF. DNA for the CDR3: TGTGCCAGCAGCTTAGGGACATATCAAGAGACCCAGTACTTC. The chain recombines TRBV7-2 with TRBJ2-5; perhaps TRBD1 as D (5 bases). Germline CDR1 is SGHTA and CDR2 is FQGNSA. V was trimmed by 1 base and J by 2 bases, leaving 8 bases between them. The CDR3 loop spans 14 amino acids.

This clonotype was picked up a small number of times. The genes are TRBV27 and TRBJ1-6; no clear D gene. The V end lost 7 bases, the J end lost 9 bases, and 22 bases lay between the germline ends. Germline assignment: CDR1 MNHEY and CDR2 SMNVEV (reference sequence). This CDR3 spans 16 amino acids. CDR3 nucleotides: TGTGCCAGCAAGGGATTGCGGAATGATTGGAGTTCACCCCTCCACTTT. This sequence encodes CASKGLRNDWSSPLHF.

This clonotype was detected a few times. The chain combines TRBV6-5 with TRBJ2-7, with D maybe TRBD2 (6 bases). This CDR3 comprises 14 residues. Trimming took 0 bases from V and 5 from J, leaving 11 bases between them. CDR1 and CDR2 (germline): MNHEY, SVGAGI. DNA for the CDR3: TGTGCCAGCAGTTACTCGAACACGGGAGACGAGCAGTACTTC. Amino acids: CASSYSNTGDEQYF.

The chain combines TRBV20-1 with TRBJ2-7; 10 bases are a match to TRBD1. V lost 6 bases and J lost 4; bases outside the gene matches: 3. CDR1 DFQATT and CDR2 SNEGSKA come from the germline V gene (reference sequence). The CDR3 runs to 12 residues. In nucleotides, the CDR3 is TGCAGTGCGACGGGACAGGGGTACGAGCAGTACTTC. It encodes CSATGQGYEQYF.

This clonotype was seen many times. The chain uses TRBV5-1 and TRBJ2-5; the D gene could be TRBD1 or TRBD2 (5 bases each). Between the trimmed V and J ends, which lost 8 bases and 3 bases, there was a span of 14 bases. This CDR3 spans 13 amino acids. The germline V gene has CDR1 SGHRS and CDR2 YFSETQ. CDR3 in amino acids: CASVDGAEETQYF. As DNA, the CDR3 is TGCGCCAGTGTTGACGGGGCAGAAGAGACCCAGTACTTC.

The rearrangement uses TRBV5-1 and TRBJ1-1; 11 bases are a match to TRBD1. The CDR3 is 16 residues long. The V and J ends lost 0 bases and 1 base, in that order; junction bases with no gene match: 2. Germline V gene sequence: CDR1 SGHRS, CDR2 YFSETQ. CDR3 coding DNA: TGCGCCAGCAGCTTGGCCGGACAGGGGGCGAACACTGAAGCTTTCTTT. As protein: CASSLAGQGANTEAFF.

The gene calls are TRBV18 and TRBJ1-3; 7 bases line up with TRBD1. Unmatched junction bases numbered 7, after V lost 6 bases and J lost 2 bases. Germline V gene lookup returns CDR1 KGHSH and CDR2 LQKENI. The CDR3 loop spans 15 amino acids. Here the CDR3 reads CASSNSGTAGNTIYF. DNA for the CDR3: TGTGCCAGCTCCAATTCCGGGACAGCTGGAAACACCATATATTTT.

The chain has TRBV14 and TRBJ1-2, with D perhaps matching TRBD1 (5 bases). The CDR3 is 14 amino acids. Germline-derived CDR1 and CDR2 are SGHDN and FVKESK. V was cut by 4 bases and J by 2 bases, with 11 bases left in between. CDR3 coding DNA: TGTGCCAGCAGCCCATTGGGGCAGAACTATGGCTACACCTTC. This sequence encodes CASSPLGQNYGYTF.

Only a few counts were recorded for this clonotype. The J gene is TRBJ2-3, the V gene TRBV11-3, with 10 bases matching TRBD2. Germline lookup yields CDR1 SGHNT and CDR2 YENEEA. V shed 5 bases and J 4 bases; nucleotides not matched to a gene: 3. The CDR3 sequence is 14 residues long. CDR3 DNA: TGTGCCAGCAGCGTTAGCGGGGGGCCAGATACGCAGTATTTT. It codes for CASSVSGGPDTQYF.

DNA of the CDR3: TGTGCCAGCAGTGATGTTCCCGGGGCAGGGATGTGGTGGGAGCTGTTTTTT. It encodes CASSDVPGAGMWWELFF. This chain joins TRBV6-1 and TRBJ2-2, with D perhaps being TRBD1 or TRBD2 (5 bases each). This CDR3 contains 17 residues. V lost 3 bases to trimming and J lost 9 bases, with 23 bases between them. The germline V gene encodes CDR1 MNHNS and CDR2 SASEGT.

At least ten counts were recorded for this clonotype. The rearrangement joins TRBV29-1 to TRBJ1-1; D is unclear. Germline-derived CDR1 and CDR2 are SQVTM and ANQGSEA. The V and J ends lost 7 bases and 3 bases respectively, with 9 bases between them. The CDR3 has 11 amino acids. This CDR3 is CSANRDTEAFF. CDR3 DNA: TGCAGCGCAAACCGGGACACTGAAGCTTTCTTT.

This clonotype has ten or more counts. The V and J genes are TRBV10-3 and TRBJ2-7, with D possibly being TRBD1 (6 bases). CDR1 is ENHRY, CDR2 SYGVKD, per germline. The CDR3 length is 12 residues. V was clipped by 8 bases and J by 4 bases, with 12 bases between them. In nucleotides, the CDR3 is TGTGCCATCCGAGGACAGATGTACGAGCAGTACTTC. This codes for CAIRGQMYEQYF.